The TCR beta chain described here comes from a study of long-term antiretroviral therapy in people with HIV. Study-wide results and limits: Repertoires in HIV (unlike those of controls) had narrower CDR3 length ranges. Diversity remained lower than transplant donor controls, even though it increased after ART.

As regards this clone: The target antigen is unknown.

With survey level as its setting, the immunoSEQ assay was v3.0. Profiling relied on immunoSEQ multiplex PCR, and the TCRdb table lists in-frame clones only, not all of them. The table lists roughly 40,000 clones, less than 90% of them singletons. CDR3 length equals 16 residues. CDR1 MDHEN and CDR2 SYDVKM come from the germline V gene. J gave up 2 bases and V 6 bases, and 10 bases lay outside the gene matches. The TCR originated in a woman aged 18-29 years with HIV. The chain is built from TRBV28 and TRBJ2-7; 10 bases fit TRBD2. The specimen was unsorted PBMCs, collected just before starting antiretroviral therapy. The chain's CDR3 is CASSSGTSGDAYEQYF. Written as DNA, the CDR3 is TGTGCCAGCAGCTCCGGAACTAGCGGGGACGCCTACGAGCAGTACTTC.